The rows below give T cell receptor beta chains drawn from one sample of a study of tumor-infiltrating lymphocytes in primary liver carcinoma. TCRdb re-called the multiplex PCR reads with MiXCR, one entry per CDR3 protein. This sample has 250,000 to 400,000 distinct CDR3 sequences, with 55% to 65% found just once. The sequencing sample was made of peripheral blood. The receptors were sampled from a man in his forties or fifties with primary liver carcinoma and hepatitis B virus infection. Each CDR3 is given with its conserved first and last residue. Fields, in order: D gene, clone size, J gene, V gene, CDR3 protein, CDR3 DNA. D genes are given only for firm matches. Clone size is stated in some rows and not others, as once, few, many or a class when expanded.

. | few | TRBJ2-3 | TRBV30 | CAWSAKTGATSTDTQYF | TGTGCCTGGAGTGCAAAGACAGGTGCAACTAGCACAGATACGCAGTATTTT
. | . | TRBJ1-5 | TRBV5-4 | CASSLVGVNQPQHF | TGTGCCAGCAGCTTGGTGGGTGTCAATCAGCCCCAGCATTTT
. | . | TRBJ1-6 | TRBV11-1 | CASSLSTGSNPPLHF | TGCGCCAGCAGCTTATCGACGGGATCCAACCCACCCCTCCACTTT
TRBD2 | . | TRBJ2-1 | TRBV7-9 | CASSLPASGSSYNEQFF | TGTGCCAGCAGCTTACCCGCTAGCGGGAGCTCCTACAATGAGCAGTTCTTC
. | few | TRBJ2-1 | TRBV30 | CAWSIGVTTNNEQFF | TGTGCCTGGAGTATCGGAGTCACCACGAACAATGAGCAGTTCTTC
TRBD2 | . | TRBJ2-5 | TRBV6-1 | CASTPSRGGQETQYF | TGTGCCAGCACCCCCTCTCGGGGGGGACAAGAGACCCAGTACTTC
. | . | TRBJ1-2 | TRBV7-3 | CASSLSDGDHYGYTF | TGTGCCAGCAGCTTAAGCGACGGCGACCACTATGGCTACACCTTC
. | . | TRBJ2-6 | TRBV11-1 | CASQEFSEANVLTF | TGTGCCAGCCAGGAGTTCTCTGAGGCCAACGTCCTGACCTTC
. | . | TRBJ2-1 | TRBV13 | CASSWGTPGEQFF | TGTGCCAGCAGCTGGGGGACCCCAGGGGAGCAGTTCTTC
TRBD1 | . | TRBJ2-4 | TRBV28 | CASSSPGGNIQYF | TGTGCCAGCAGCTCCCCAGGGGGAAACATTCAGTACTTC
TRBD1 | once | TRBJ2-3 | TRBV28 | CASSFGQEVTDTQYF | TGTGCCAGCAGTTTTGGACAGGAGGTCACAGATACGCAGTATTTT
TRBD1 | few | TRBJ2-7 | TRBV28 | CASSSGTGRYEQYF | TGTGCCAGCAGTTCCGGGACAGGGCGATACGAGCAGTACTTC
. | many | TRBJ2-7 | TRBV4-1 | CASSQRQDSYEQYF | TGCGCCAGCAGCCAACGTCAGGACTCCTACGAGCAGTACTTC
. | . | TRBJ1-3 | TRBV12-3/TRBV12-4 | CATVDGSSGNTIYF | TGTGCCACCGTGGACGGAAGCTCTGGAAACACCATATATTTT
TRBD2 | . | TRBJ2-7 | TRBV11-2 | CASMSLAGGWYEQYF | TGTGCCAGCATGTCACTAGCGGGAGGTTGGTACGAGCAGTACTTC
. | . | TRBJ2-4 | TRBV30 | CAWSPKGNIQYF | TGTGCCTGGTCTCCTAAGGGAAACATTCAGTACTTC
. | . | TRBJ1-2 | TRBV5-1 | CASSRNRDAGGYTF | TGCGCCAGCAGCCGGAACAGGGATGCGGGTGGCTACACCTTC
. | . | TRBJ1-1 | TRBV29-1 | CRVRRPNTEAFF | TGTAGAGTTCGGCGCCCGAACACTGAAGCTTTCTTT
. | . | TRBJ2-5 | TRBV30 | CVWTTSRTQYF | TGTGTCTGGACCACCTCTCGGACCCAGTACTTC
TRBD2 | . | TRBJ2-3 | TRBV7-9 | CASSFSGTSVHDTDTQYF | TGTGCCAGCAGCTTCAGTGGGACTAGCGTACATGACACAGATACGCAGTATTTT
TRBD1 | . | TRBJ1-5 | TRBV5-1 | CASSLGQGTQPQHF | TGCGCCAGCAGCCTCGGACAGGGAACTCAGCCCCAGCATTTT
TRBD2 | many | TRBJ2-1 | TRBV5-8 | CASSSGLAGLYNEQFF | TGTGCCAGCAGCTCGGGACTAGCGGGATTATACAATGAGCAGTTCTTC
. | . | TRBJ2-1 | TRBV4-2 | CASSQDQRRDSRYNEQFF | TGTGCCAGCAGCCAAGACCAACGGAGGGATTCTAGATACAATGAGCAGTTCTTC
TRBD2 | many | TRBJ2-4 | TRBV6-5 | CASSYSGLAGAVAIQYF | TGTGCCAGCAGTTACTCAGGACTAGCGGGAGCCGTGGCCATTCAGTACTTC
. | once | TRBJ2-2 | TRBV6-2/TRBV6-3 | CASNPLRGTANTRELFF | TGTGCCAGCAACCCCCTACGGGGGACAGCAAACACCCGGGAGCTGTTTTTT
. | . | TRBJ2-3 | TRBV29-1 | CSARLVGQNTDTQYF | TGCAGCGCCAGACTGGTAGGGCAGAACACAGATACGCAGTATTTT
. | few | TRBJ2-5 | TRBV5-5 | CASEAFWGSTGSQETQYF | TGTGCCAGCGAAGCTTTCTGGGGATCAACGGGAAGTCAAGAGACCCAGTACTTC
TRBD1 | . | TRBJ1-5 | TRBV11-2 | CASSFGTGVNQPQHF | TGTGCCAGCAGCTTCGGGACAGGGGTAAATCAGCCCCAGCATTTT
. | . | TRBJ2-3 | TRBV4-3 | CVSSQGTTSGRLTDTQYF | TGCGTCAGCAGCCAAGGTACCACTAGTGGGAGGCTCACAGATACGCAGTATTTT
. | . | TRBJ2-5 | TRBV11-2 | CVSSLATSQETQYF | TGCGTCAGCAGCTTAGCGACCTCCCAAGAGACCCAGTACTTC
. | . | TRBJ2-3 | TRBV4-2 | CASASGLPSTDTQYF | TGTGCCAGCGCGAGCGGGCTCCCTAGCACAGATACGCAGTATTTT
. | many | TRBJ2-7 | TRBV29-1 | CSVEVRGSSYEQYF | TGCAGCGTTGAAGTGCGTGGCAGCTCCTACGAGCAGTACTTC
. | . | TRBJ2-1 | TRBV7-3 | CASSLNLANEQFF | TGTGCCAGCAGCTTAAATCTAGCTAATGAGCAGTTCTTC
TRBD2 | . | TRBJ2-7 | TRBV5-1 | CASTSGTSGNEQYF | TGCGCCAGCACCTCGGGGACTAGCGGGAACGAGCAGTACTTC
. | . | TRBJ2-7 | TRBV11-2 | CASSYPGIGSEQYF | TGTGCCAGCAGCTATCCCGGGATAGGGTCCGAACAGTACTTC
TRBD2 | . | TRBJ2-3 | TRBV29-1 | CSVREGDGQPQYF | TGCAGCGTTCGGGAGGGGGACGGACAGCCCCAGTATTTT
. | . | TRBJ2-1 | TRBV11-1 | CASSLAQGYEQFF | TGTGCCAGCAGCTTAGCACAAGGGTATGAGCAGTTCTTC
TRBD1 | . | TRBJ1-2 | TRBV11-2 | CVSSFTGGAYPFGYTF | TGTGTCAGCAGCTTCACAGGGGGCGCTTACCCCTTTGGCTACACCTTC
TRBD2 | . | TRBJ2-7 | TRBV12-3/TRBV12-4 | CASGKGTSGSEQCF | TGTGCTAGCGGCAAGGGGACTAGCGGGAGCGAGCAGTGCTTC
. | few | TRBJ1-2 | TRBV6-1 | CASRGKGRGYGYTF | TGTGCCAGCAGGGGAAAGGGACGCGGCTATGGCTACACCTTC
TRBD2 | . | TRBJ2-7 | TRBV10-1 | CPSSEGGSGNYEQYF | TGCCCCAGCAGTGAGGGCGGGAGTGGAAACTACGAGCAGTACTTC
. | . | TRBJ2-7 | TRBV7-3 | CASSFRVHEQCF | TGTGCCAGCAGCTTCAGGGTCCACGAGCAATGCTTC
. | few | TRBJ2-5 | TRBV7-8 | CASSLVVQETQYF | TGTGCCAGCAGCTTAGTGGTACAAGAGACCCAGTACTTC
. | once | TRBJ2-2 | TRBV5-1 | CASSLRGIGIAGELFF | TGCGCCAGCAGCTTAAGGGGTATCGGGATCGCCGGGGAGCTGTTTTTT
TRBD1 | . | TRBJ2-1 | TRBV11-2 | CARNPTTGVNEQFF | TGTGCCCGCAACCCCACGACAGGGGTGAATGAGCAGTTCTTC
. | . | TRBJ2-7 | TRBV6-2/TRBV6-3 | CASSYSPEEQYF | TGTGCCAGCAGTTACTCGCCAGAGGAACAGTACTTC
. | few | TRBJ1-5 | TRBV19 | CASSIGGARGNQPQHF | TGTGCCAGTAGTATCGGTGGGGCTAGAGGCAATCAGCCCCAGCATTTT
. | few | TRBJ2-3 | TRBV10-3 | CAISEPTRDLWDTQYF | TGTGCCATCAGTGAGCCCACCCGGGACTTATGGGATACGCAGTATTTT
TRBD1 | once | TRBJ2-6 | TRBV5-1 | CASSLGGYGADVLTF | TGCGCCAGCAGCTTAGGGGGCTATGGGGCCGACGTCCTGACTTTC
TRBD2 | . | TRBJ2-3 | TRBV12-3/TRBV12-4 | CATSLGGTPDTQYF | TGTGCCACTAGTTTGGGGGGGACTCCAGATACGCAGTATTTT
TRBD2 | . | TRBJ2-7 | TRBV28 | CASKPGTSGRFGEQYF | TGTGCCAGCAAACCTGGGACTAGCGGGAGATTTGGCGAGCAGTATTTC
. | . | TRBJ1-1 | TRBV10-1 | CASSANGIPTSEAFF | TGCGCCAGCAGTGCGAATGGCATACCTACGAGTGAAGCTTTCTTT
. | . | TRBJ2-3 | TRBV4-2 | CASSQGGDTRYF | TGTGCCAGCAGCCAAGGGGGAGATACGCGGTATTTT
. | . | TRBJ1-4 | TRBV7-9 | CASRLTNSGMFF | TGTGCCAGCCGGTTGACGAATTCGGGAATGTTTTTT